The 25 T cell receptor beta chains below were found in one sample sequenced in a study of cytomegalovirus exposure and HLA in healthy donors. Only in-frame clones appear in the TCRdb table, and some are missing; sequencing was by immunoSEQ multiplex PCR. The sample yields almost 200,000 clones, about 81% seen once. Material for sequencing was PBMCs. These TCRs come from a woman between 25 and 40 years old in good health and CMV-seronegative.

This clone was detected only once. The rearrangement joins TRBV19 to TRBJ1-1, with a possible D match to TRBD1 (5 bases). This CDR3 contains 15 residues. Germline loops: CDR1 LNHDA, CDR2 SQIVND (reference sequence). V gave up 7 bases and J gave up 5 bases, with 20 bases separating them. The CDR3 DNA is TGTGCCAGTACAATTTCCCAGATCAGGGCTACTGAAGCTTTCTTT. Translation gives CASTISQIRATEAFF.

This rearrangement joins TRBV6-5 to TRBJ1-4; D is ambiguous. The CDR3 covers 16 residues. Germline CDR1 reads MNHEY; CDR2 reads SVGAGI. Deletions cut 4 bases from V and 0 bases from J, with 12 bases between. CDR3 protein: CASSSRAVATNEKLFF. The DNA for the CDR3 is TGTGCCAGCAGTTCAAGAGCCGTTGCAACTAATGAAAAACTGTTTTTT.

This chain links TRBV2 with TRBJ1-5; TRBD1 matches 7 bases. The CDR3 consists of 15 residues. V shed 6 bases and J 4 bases; nucleotides not matched to a gene: 9. CDR1 and CDR2 (germline): SNHLY, FYNNEI. In DNA form, the CDR3 reads TGTGCCAGCAGCCGACAGGGAACGAGGAATCAGCCCCAGCATTTT. Translating gives CASSRQGTRNQPQHF.

The chain combines TRBV5-1 with TRBJ2-1; a possible D gene is TRBD2 (7 bases). CDR3 length equals 15 residues. With 0 bases removed from V and 6 bases from J, the gap between germline ends came to 13 bases. Per the germline V gene, CDR1 is SGHRS and CDR2 is YFSETQ. The CDR3 sequence is CASSLVAGASNEQFF. Here the CDR3 DNA reads TGCGCCAGCAGCTTGGTTGCGGGGGCCTCCAATGAGCAGTTCTTC.

J is TRBJ2-3 and V is TRBV6-4; TRBD2 is a possible D gene (5 bases). The germline V and J ends were trimmed by 2 bases and 0 bases, with 6 bases remaining between them. CDR3 length: 14 residues. Germline-derived CDR1 and CDR2 are MRHNA and SNTAGT. This CDR3 is CASSDSGSTDTQYF. The CDR3 DNA reads TGTGCCAGCAGTGACAGCGGTAGCACAGATACGCAGTATTTT.

The chain uses TRBV14 and TRBJ2-7, with D possibly being TRBD1 (6 bases). The length of the CDR3 is 15 residues. V shed 2 bases and J shed 0 bases, with 11 bases lying between them. The germline CDR1 and CDR2 sequences are SGHDN and FVKESK. CDR3 amino acids: CASSQMGTSSYEQYF. CDR3 nucleotides: TGTGCCAGCAGCCAAATGGGGACAAGCTCCTACGAGCAGTACTTC.

This chain connects TRBV2 to TRBJ2-2; D remains unclear. V was shortened by 4 bases and J by 6 bases, with 15 bases between the two germline ends. The CDR3 sequence is 15 residues long. The V gene's germline CDR1 is SNHLY and CDR2 FYNNEI. As DNA, the CDR3 is TGTGCCAGCAGTGTAGAGAGAGAGGCTTCCGGGGAGCTGTTTTTT. This codes for CASSVEREASGELFF.

In this sample, this clone turned up once. The chain carries TRBV4-1 and TRBJ1-2; no firm D call. The V and J ends lost 0 bases and 4 bases respectively, with 6 bases between them. CDR1 is MGHRA and CDR2 is YSYEKL in the germline V gene. The CDR3 totals 13 residues. The CDR3 region is CASSQDRSYGYTF. The DNA of the CDR3 is TGCGCCAGCAGCCAAGACAGAAGCTATGGCTACACCTTC.

V gene TRBV7-9 combines with J gene TRBJ2-7; 9 nucleotides align to TRBD1. CDR1 is SEHNR and CDR2 is FQNEAQ in the germline V gene (reference sequence). J lost 3 bases, V lost 5 bases, and 5 bases had no gene match. The CDR3 covers 14 residues. This CDR3 reads CASSPGQGLYEQYF. In DNA form, the CDR3 reads TGTGCCAGCAGCCCTGGACAGGGGCTCTACGAGCAGTACTTC.

This clone showed up just a few times. The CDR3 region is CASSFAGQGSLGGYTF. The DNA of the CDR3 is TGTGCCAGCAGTTTTGCCGGGCAGGGGAGCCTCGGTGGCTACACCTTC. The chain combines TRBV27 with TRBJ1-2; maybe TRBD1 (6 bases). Trimming left V 3 bases short and J 7 bases short, with 21 bases between. Germline loops: CDR1 MNHEY, CDR2 SMNVEV (reference sequence). The CDR3 is 16 residues long.

This chain joins TRBV30 and TRBJ1-6; 9 bases agree with TRBD1. V lost 4 bases to trimming and J lost 7 bases; unmatched junction nucleotides: 2. The CDR3 runs to 13 residues. Germline V gene sequence: CDR1 GTSNPN, CDR2 SVGIG (reference sequence). In DNA, the CDR3 is TGTGCCTGGATGGGACAGGGAAATTCACCCCTCCACTTT. This codes for CAWMGQGNSPLHF.

V and J are TRBV4-1 and TRBJ1-2; 12 bases line up with TRBD1. CDR3 size: 14 residues. The V and J ends lost 4 bases and 6 bases, in that order; junction bases with no gene match: 3. Germline V gene data show CDR1 as MGHRA and CDR2 as YSYEKL. The CDR3 loop is CASSLGQGADGYTF. CDR3 DNA: TGCGCCAGCAGCCTGGGACAGGGGGCTGATGGCTACACCTTC.

This clone was seen only once. The CDR3 protein is CASSRLAGDTGELFF. CDR3 DNA sequence: TGCGCCAGCAGCCGTCTAGCGGGGGACACCGGGGAGCTGTTTTTT. The chain carries TRBV5-1 and TRBJ2-2; 10 nucleotides line up with TRBD2. Losses at the gene ends were 4 bases for V and 3 bases for J; bases not matched to a gene: 3. CDR1 and CDR2 from the germline V gene are SGHRS and YFSETQ. This CDR3 region has 15 residues.

This clone has more than one count but fewer than ten. The rearrangement uses TRBV27 and TRBJ2-7, with TRBD1 identical over 9 bases. The V gene end was trimmed by 6 bases and the J gene end by 4 bases; junction bases not matched to a gene: 7. In germline, CDR1 is MNHEY, CDR2 SMNVEV (reference sequence). The CDR3 consists of 14 residues. CDR3 coding DNA: TGTGCCAGCAGCACGGGGACAGGGCTGTACGAGCAGTACTTC. It codes for CASSTGTGLYEQYF.

The sample holds a few counts of this clone. This rearrangement joins TRBV7-9 to TRBJ1-2, with D possibly TRBD1 on 5 matching bases. Germline lookup yields CDR1 SEHNR and CDR2 FQNEAQ (reference sequence). The CDR3 contains 12 residues. V was pared by 2 bases and J by 7 bases, with 8 bases between. The CDR3 sequence is CASSLSQGGYTF. CDR3 coding DNA: TGTGCCAGCAGCTTATCCCAGGGTGGCTACACCTTC. The full variable domain, completed using reference TRBV7-9 and TRBJ1-2, is DTGVSQNPRHKITKRGQNVTFRCDPISEHNRLYWYRQTLGQGPEFLTYFQNEAQLEKSRLLSDRFSAERPKGSFSTLEIQRTEQGDSAMYLCASSLSQGGYTFGSGTRLTVV.

The rearrangement uses TRBV27 and TRBJ2-7; D is perhaps TRBD1 (6 bases). With 8 bases removed from V and 7 bases from J, the gap between germline ends came to 27 bases. The CDR3 is 16 residues long. Per germline, CDR1 MNHEY and CDR2 SMNVEV (reference sequence). The CDR3 loop is CASSPDSSFVTEEQYF. The CDR3, as DNA: TGTGCCAGCTCCCCGGACAGTTCCTTTGTGACCGAGGAGCAGTACTTC.

The rearrangement links TRBV5-1 to TRBJ2-7; 12 bases are a match to TRBD2. V was pared by 3 bases and J by 0 bases, with 4 bases of the junction left unmatched. The CDR3 consists of 16 residues. CDR1 is SGHRS, CDR2 YFSETQ, per germline. The CDR3 DNA reads as TGCGCCAGCAGCTCGATGACTAGCGGGGGCTCCTACGAGCAGTACTTC. Translation gives CASSSMTSGGSYEQYF.

This rearrangement joins TRBV7-8 to TRBJ1-3, with 12 bases that match TRBD1. CDR1 is SGHVS, CDR2 FQNEAQ, per germline. The CDR3 is 14 residues long. The junction had 3 bases not matched to a gene; V was cut back by 5 bases and J by 7 bases. The CDR3 DNA is TGTGCCAGCAGCCAGGGACAGGGGGCGAACACCATATATTTT. Protein product: CASSQGQGANTIYF.

This rearrangement joins TRBV2 to TRBJ2-2; 9 bases agree with TRBD2. Germline trimming cut 6 bases from V and 8 bases from J; bases unmatched to any gene: 10. The CDR3 contains 15 residues. Germline CDR1 reads SNHLY; CDR2 reads FYNNEI. The CDR3 here is CASSPRASGEGELFF. The CDR3 DNA is TGTGCCAGCAGCCCTCGTGCTAGCGGGGAAGGGGAGCTGTTTTTT.

V is TRBV12-5 and J is TRBJ1-3; 8 nucleotides agree with TRBD1. V was clipped by 5 bases and J by 2 bases; unmatched bases: 11. CDR1 and CDR2 (germline): LGHNT, FRNRAP. CDR3 length equals 17 residues. The CDR3: CASGVGQAGSAGNTIYF. CDR3 nucleotides: TGTGCTAGTGGTGTGGGACAGGCTGGATCTGCTGGAAACACCATATATTTT.

The rearrangement joins TRBV18 to TRBJ2-1; TRBD2 agrees at 9 bases. Germline CDR1 and CDR2: KGHSH and LQKENI. This CDR3 comprises 16 residues. After removal of 2 bases from V and 4 bases from J, the junction contained 6 bases not matched to a gene. In DNA, the CDR3 is TGTGCCAGCTCACCAATGCGGGAGGGACCGTACAATGAGCAGTTCTTC. Translated, it gives CASSPMREGPYNEQFF.

The chain carries TRBV19 and TRBJ2-6; TRBD1 is a possible D gene (5 bases). Trimming cost V 2 bases and J 1 base, with 15 bases left between them. Germline V gives CDR1 LNHDA, CDR2 SQIVND (reference sequence). The CDR3 is 18 residues long. The CDR3 bases are TGTGCCAGTAGTATAAGAAGGGGTGGATTTTCTGGGGCCAACGTCCTGACTTTC. Amino acids: CASSIRRGGFSGANVLTF.

The chain uses TRBV7-7 and TRBJ1-1; possible D gene TRBD1, 5 bases. The CDR3 is made up of 13 amino acids. The germline V and J ends were trimmed by 4 bases and 2 bases, with 8 bases remaining between them. CDR1 and CDR2 (germline): SSHAT, FNYEAQ (reference sequence). In DNA form, the CDR3 reads TGTGCCAGCAGCTATGACAGTAACACTGAAGCTTTCTTT. This gives the protein CASSYDSNTEAFF.

The V gene is TRBV4-1, the J gene TRBJ2-5; D not resolved. Deletions cut 8 bases from V and 5 bases from J, with 9 bases between. Germline V gene lookup returns CDR1 MGHRA and CDR2 YSYEKL. The CDR3 has 11 amino acids. CDR3 amino acids: CASSSRETQYF. The DNA for the CDR3 is TGCGCCAGCTCCTCCCGGGAGACCCAGTACTTC.

The rearrangement joins TRBV10-3 to TRBJ1-1; D perhaps matches TRBD1 (5 bases). V dropped 8 bases and J dropped 2 bases, with 12 bases sitting between them. Looked up from germline, CDR1 is ENHRY and CDR2 is SYGVKD. The CDR3 covers 13 residues. This CDR3 is CAISATANTEAFF. The CDR3 DNA follows: TGTGCCATCTCCGCGACAGCAAACACTGAAGCTTTCTTT.